This T cell receptor beta chain was identified in a study of T-cell memory formation after mild COVID-19. This clonotype was observed a handful of times. Its target is unknown. Via MiXCR, TCRdb re-called the 5' RACE reads, giving one row per CDR3 protein. The sample includes some 210,000 distinct CDR3 sequences, under 12% seen only once; the top ten take just over 3%. Study-wide results and limits: Second-wave clones that peaked on day 37 lacked confirmed SARS-CoV-2 specificity.

V trimming: 6 bases; J trimming: 7 bases; junction bases outside the gene matches: 9. CDR3 length: 15 amino acids. This clonotype was sampled from a man younger than 35 who had mild COVID-19 (a few samples of this study predate the infection). Cell type and time point are not known. The sequencing input was PBMCs or a T cell subset sorted from them (not recorded which). V and J are TRBV12-3 or TRBV12-4 and TRBJ2-2, with 9 bases identical to TRBD1. The CDR3 sequence is CASSPRQGGDGELFF. CDR3 nucleotide sequence: TGTGCCAGCAGCCCTCGACAGGGGGGGGACGGGGAGCTGTTTTTT.